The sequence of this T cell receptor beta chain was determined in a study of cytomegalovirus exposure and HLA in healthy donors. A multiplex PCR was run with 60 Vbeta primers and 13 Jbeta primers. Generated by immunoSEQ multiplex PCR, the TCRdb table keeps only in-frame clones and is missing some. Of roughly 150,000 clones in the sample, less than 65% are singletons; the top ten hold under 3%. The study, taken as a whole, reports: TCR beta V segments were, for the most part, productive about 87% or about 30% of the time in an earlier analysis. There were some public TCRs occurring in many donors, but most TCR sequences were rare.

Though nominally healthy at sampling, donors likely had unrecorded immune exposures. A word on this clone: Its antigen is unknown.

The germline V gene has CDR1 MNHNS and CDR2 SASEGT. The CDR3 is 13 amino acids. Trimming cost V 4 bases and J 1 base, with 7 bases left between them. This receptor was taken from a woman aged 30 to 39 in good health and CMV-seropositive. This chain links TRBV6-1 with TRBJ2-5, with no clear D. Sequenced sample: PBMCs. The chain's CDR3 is CASSVQVQETQYF. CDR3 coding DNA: TGTGCCAGCAGTGTTCAGGTCCAAGAGACCCAGTACTTC.